This T cell receptor beta chain was captured in a study of blood T cell repertoires in COVID-19. About the research overall: Samples of COVID-19 (acute and convalescent) were obtained from the United States, Italy and Spain. PBMCs, B-cell-depleted T cells, or T cells were the source of the cDNA or gDNA that made up the material.

Trimming left V 3 bases short and J 9 bases short, with 12 bases between. The germline V gene encodes CDR1 WNHNN and CDR2 SYGVQD (reference sequence). This CDR3 has 13 amino acids. In the authors' methods: Quantification of nucleated cells was approximated via reference gene primer amplification. Measured with immunoSEQ multiplex PCR; TCRdb has only the in-frame clones, and not every one. Clone size and the V and J calls come from that table; the DNA yielded D and trimming. The table includes 160,000 or so clones, roughly 90% detected once. The chain carries TRBV10-1 and TRBJ1-3; possible D gene TRBD1, 5 bases. The specimen sequenced was peripheral blood. The sequence was obtained from a woman in her sixties or seventies who had recovered from COVID-19. This chain's CDR3 is CASSDLRVGTIYF. DNA of the CDR3: TGCGCCAGCAGTGACCTCAGGGTTGGCACCATATATTTT.